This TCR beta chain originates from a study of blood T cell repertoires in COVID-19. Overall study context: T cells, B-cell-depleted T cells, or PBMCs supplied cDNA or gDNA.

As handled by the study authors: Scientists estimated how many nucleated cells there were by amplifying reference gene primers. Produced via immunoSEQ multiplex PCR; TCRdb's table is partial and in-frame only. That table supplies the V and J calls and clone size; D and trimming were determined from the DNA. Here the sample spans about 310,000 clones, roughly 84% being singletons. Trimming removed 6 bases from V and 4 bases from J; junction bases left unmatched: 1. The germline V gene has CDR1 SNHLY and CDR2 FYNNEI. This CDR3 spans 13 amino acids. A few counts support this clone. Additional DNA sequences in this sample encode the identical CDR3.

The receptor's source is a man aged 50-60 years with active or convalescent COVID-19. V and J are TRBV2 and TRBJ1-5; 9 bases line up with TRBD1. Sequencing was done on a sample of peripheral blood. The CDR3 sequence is CASRDRGNQPQHF. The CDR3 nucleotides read TGTGCCAGCAGGGACAGGGGAAATCAGCCCCAGCATTTT.